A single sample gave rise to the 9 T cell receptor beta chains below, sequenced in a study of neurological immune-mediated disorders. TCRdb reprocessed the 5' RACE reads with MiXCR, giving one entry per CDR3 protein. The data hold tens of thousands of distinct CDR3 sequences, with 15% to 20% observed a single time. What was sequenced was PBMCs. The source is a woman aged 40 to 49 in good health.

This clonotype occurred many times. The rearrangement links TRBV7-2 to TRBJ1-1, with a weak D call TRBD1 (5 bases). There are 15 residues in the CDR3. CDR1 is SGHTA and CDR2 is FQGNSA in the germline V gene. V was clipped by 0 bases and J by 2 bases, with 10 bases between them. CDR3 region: CASSLAYRINTEAFF. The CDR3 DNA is TGTGCCAGCAGCTTAGCGTACAGGATCAACACTGAAGCTTTCTTT.

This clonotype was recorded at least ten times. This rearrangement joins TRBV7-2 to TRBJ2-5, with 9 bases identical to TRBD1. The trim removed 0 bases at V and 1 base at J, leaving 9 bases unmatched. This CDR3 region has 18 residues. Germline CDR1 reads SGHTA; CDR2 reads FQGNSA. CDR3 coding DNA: TGTGCCAGCAGCTTAGCGCACAGGGGGCAAGGACGCCAAGAGACCCAGTACTTC. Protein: CASSLAHRGQGRQETQYF.

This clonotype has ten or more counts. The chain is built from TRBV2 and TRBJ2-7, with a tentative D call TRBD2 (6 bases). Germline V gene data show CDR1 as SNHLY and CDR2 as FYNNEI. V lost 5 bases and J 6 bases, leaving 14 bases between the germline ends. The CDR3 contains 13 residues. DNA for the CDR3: TGTGCCAGCAGTCCAGCGGGTAGATCCGAGCAGTACTTC. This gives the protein CASSPAGRSEQYF.

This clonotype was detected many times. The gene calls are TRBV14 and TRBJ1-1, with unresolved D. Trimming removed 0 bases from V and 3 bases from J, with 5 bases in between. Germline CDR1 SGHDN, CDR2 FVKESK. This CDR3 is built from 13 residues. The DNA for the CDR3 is TGTGCCAGCAGCCAAGATCAAGACACTGAAGCTTTCTTT. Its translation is CASSQDQDTEAFF.

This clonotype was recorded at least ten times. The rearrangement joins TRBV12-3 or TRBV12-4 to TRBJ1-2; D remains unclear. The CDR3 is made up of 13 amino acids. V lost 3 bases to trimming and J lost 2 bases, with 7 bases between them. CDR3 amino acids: CASSFVSNYGYTF. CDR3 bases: TGTGCCAGCAGTTTCGTGTCCAACTATGGCTACACCTTC.

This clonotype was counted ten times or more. CDR3 in DNA: TGTGCCAGCAGCCTCGGACAGGGGGCAGATACGCAGTATTTT. It codes for CASSLGQGADTQYF. The genes are TRBV12-3 or TRBV12-4 and TRBJ2-3, with 10 bases identical to TRBD1. The CDR3 runs 14 residues. The junction had 4 bases not matched to a gene; V was cut back by 6 bases and J by 4 bases.

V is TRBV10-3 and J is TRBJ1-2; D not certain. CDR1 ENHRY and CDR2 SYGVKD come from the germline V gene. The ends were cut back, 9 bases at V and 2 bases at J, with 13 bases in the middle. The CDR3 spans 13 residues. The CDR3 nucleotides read TGTGCCATTCCGGACCTCACCAACTATGGCTACACCTTC. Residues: CAIPDLTNYGYTF.

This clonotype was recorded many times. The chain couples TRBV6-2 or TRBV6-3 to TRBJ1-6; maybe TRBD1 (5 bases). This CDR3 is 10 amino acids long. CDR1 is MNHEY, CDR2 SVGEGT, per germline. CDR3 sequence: CAGWGSPLHF. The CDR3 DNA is TGTGCGGGTTGGGGGTCACCCCTCCACTTT.

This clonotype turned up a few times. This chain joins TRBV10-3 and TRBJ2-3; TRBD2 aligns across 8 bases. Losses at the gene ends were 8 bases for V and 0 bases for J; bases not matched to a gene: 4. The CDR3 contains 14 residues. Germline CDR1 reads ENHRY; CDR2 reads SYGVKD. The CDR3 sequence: CAIGRGASTDTQYF. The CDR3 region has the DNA TGTGCCATCGGGCGGGGGGCGAGCACAGATACGCAGTATTTT.